This T cell receptor beta chain was documented in a study of cytomegalovirus exposure and HLA in healthy donors. The V gene lost 3 bases and the J gene lost 7 bases, with 10 bases spanning the gap. This CDR3 is built from 13 residues. The germline V gene has CDR1 LNHNV and CDR2 YYDKDF (reference sequence). PCR amplification relied on 60 Vbeta primers (plus 13 Jbeta primers). Produced via immunoSEQ multiplex PCR; TCRdb's table is partial and in-frame only. The profile shows roughly 180,000 clones, around 75% of them singletons. On this clone itself: The antigen remains undetermined.

General study findings and limits: Among TCR sequences, most were rare, though some public TCRs appeared in many donors.

This sequence joins TRBV15 and TRBJ1-5; D might be TRBD1 (5 bases). The clonotype comes from a female donor in good health and CMV-seronegative. Sequencing was performed on PBMCs. CDR3 sequence reads: CATSSQRGQPQHF. The CDR3 DNA is TGTGCCACCAGCAGCCAGCGGGGCCAGCCCCAGCATTTT.